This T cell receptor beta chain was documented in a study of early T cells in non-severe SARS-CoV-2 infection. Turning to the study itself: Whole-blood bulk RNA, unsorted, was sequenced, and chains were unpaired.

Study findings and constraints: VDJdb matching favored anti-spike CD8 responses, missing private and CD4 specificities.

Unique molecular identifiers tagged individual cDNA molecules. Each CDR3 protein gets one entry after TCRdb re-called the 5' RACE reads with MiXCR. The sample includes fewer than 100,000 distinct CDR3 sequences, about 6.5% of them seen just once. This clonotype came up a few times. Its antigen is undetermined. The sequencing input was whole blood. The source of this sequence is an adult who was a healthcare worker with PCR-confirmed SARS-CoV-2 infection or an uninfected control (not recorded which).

The CDR3 sequence: CASRDGKNEQFF. In DNA form, the CDR3 reads TGTGCCAGCAGGGACGGGAAGAATGAGCAGTTCTTC. This chain joins TRBV6-2 or TRBV6-3 and TRBJ2-1; the D gene is possibly TRBD2 (5 bases). The germline V gene has CDR1 MNHEY and CDR2 SVGEGT. Trimming took off 6 bases at V and 7 bases at J, with 10 bases between the two ends. The CDR3 has 12 residues.